Presented here are 13 T cell receptor beta chains from one specimen sequenced in a study of blood T cells in healthy people across ages. Sample-barcoded 5' priming and a J-beta primer mix drove a second PCR of roughly 7 to 11 cycles. TCRdb re-called the 5' RACE reads with MiXCR, one entry per CDR3 protein. The sample includes hundreds of thousands of distinct CDR3 sequences, 58% of them seen just once. The sequencing input was blood. These TCRs come from a man in his 60s in good health.

The chain couples TRBV20-1 to TRBJ1-4; a weak D match, TRBD1 (6 bases). Trimming removed 0 bases from V and 0 bases from J, with 14 bases in between. The germline gives CDR1 DFQATT, CDR2 SNEGSKA (reference sequence). The CDR3 spans 17 residues. The CDR3 spells CSARDRGQTTTNEKLFF. For the CDR3, the DNA is TGCAGTGCTAGAGATCGAGGACAGACCACAACTAATGAAAAACTGTTTTTT.

This clonotype was picked up a small number of times. The chain carries TRBV7-2 and TRBJ2-5, with 7 bases fitting TRBD2. The germline V gene has CDR1 SGHTA and CDR2 FQGNSA. The CDR3 consists of 16 residues. V was clipped by 5 bases and J by 1 base; unmatched bases: 10. The CDR3 loop is CASSHLRWGGQETQYF. The CDR3 DNA is TGTGCCAGCAGCCATCTTAGGTGGGGGGGCCAAGAGACCCAGTACTTC.

The genes are TRBV20-1 and TRBJ1-1; a weak D match, TRBD1 (6 bases). V was shortened by 0 bases and J by 5 bases, with 16 bases between the two germline ends. The CDR3 is made up of 15 amino acids. The germline gives CDR1 DFQATT, CDR2 SNEGSKA (reference sequence). CDR3 DNA sequence: TGCAGTGCTAGAGATTCAGCGGGGGCTGGGACTGAAGCTTTCTTT. This translates into CSARDSAGAGTEAFF.

The CDR3 coding sequence is TGCAGTGCTGCCTTCTCTGGGGCCAACGTCCTGACTTTC. It is translated as CSAAFSGANVLTF. The genes are TRBV20-1 and TRBJ2-6; D gene uncertain. The V end lost 5 bases, the J end lost 0 bases, and 5 bases lay between the germline ends. The CDR3 runs 13 residues. CDR1 DFQATT and CDR2 SNEGSKA come from the germline V gene (reference sequence).

CDR3 DNA: TGTGCCAGCAGTCCGGACAGGGGGGGGACGAACACTGAAGCTTTCTTT. Protein sequence: CASSPDRGGTNTEAFF. The chain links TRBV27 to TRBJ1-1; 10 bases line up with TRBD1. Germline V gene lookup returns CDR1 MNHEY and CDR2 SMNVEV (reference sequence). CDR3 size: 16 residues. V lost 5 bases, J lost 1 base, and 7 bases stayed unmatched.

The chain uses TRBV6-1 and TRBJ2-7, with D perhaps matching TRBD1 (5 bases). CDR3 length equals 14 residues. V gave up 0 bases and J gave up 5 bases, with 11 bases separating them. CDR1 is MNHNS, CDR2 SASEGT, per germline. CDR3 residues: CASSEAGRAHEQYF. For the CDR3, the DNA is TGTGCCAGCAGTGAAGCGGGCAGGGCCCACGAGCAGTACTTC.

This clonotype was observed a single time. This chain connects TRBV28 to TRBJ1-2, with D possibly TRBD1 on 6 matching bases. The CDR3 sequence is 15 residues long. V lost 5 bases, J lost 7 bases, and 20 bases lay in between. The germline gives CDR1 MDHEN, CDR2 SYDVKM. The CDR3 spells CASSMDSSIIGGYTF. CDR3 in DNA: TGTGCCAGCAGTATGGACAGCTCGATTATCGGTGGCTACACCTTC.

The chain recombines TRBV3-1 with TRBJ2-5, with 13 bases fitting TRBD2. Trimming removed 2 bases from V and 5 bases from J; junction bases left unmatched: 11. Germline CDR1 reads LGHDT; CDR2 reads YNNKEL (reference sequence). CDR3 length: 18 amino acids. The CDR3 nucleotides read TGTGCCAGCAGCCAACCCGGACTAGCGGGGGAGTCCGAGGAGACCCAGTACTTC. Amino acids: CASSQPGLAGESEETQYF.

Notes on this clonotype: A junction boundary mismatches the germline segment, possibly from a read error. The V call is TRBV3-1, the J call TRBJ2-7; 7 bases match TRBD1. CDR3 size: 15 residues. The germline gives CDR1 LGHDT, CDR2 YNNKEL (reference sequence). The CDR3 spells CTSSSTGANSYEQYF. CDR3 DNA: TGTACCAGCAGCTCTACAGGGGCCAACTCCTACGAGCAGTACTTC.

V is TRBV10-3 and J is TRBJ2-5; TRBD1 agrees at 9 bases. CDR1 is ENHRY, CDR2 SYGVKD, per germline. The CDR3 has 15 residues. V shed 4 bases and J 5 bases; nucleotides not matched to a gene: 8. CDR3 bases: TGTGCCATCAGTGCCCGGGACAGGGCTAAGGAGACCCAGTACTTC. It codes for CAISARDRAKETQYF.

The chain recombines TRBV20-1 with TRBJ1-4, with a weak D call TRBD1 (5 bases). Germline V CDR1 and CDR2: DFQATT, SNEGSKA (reference sequence). The CDR3 is made up of 14 amino acids. V lost 0 bases to trimming and J lost 8 bases, with 13 bases between them. The CDR3, as DNA: TGCAGTGCTAGAGATTGGGCTCGGGGGGAAAAACTGTTTTTT. It codes for CSARDWARGEKLFF.

This clonotype was found once. The chain is built from TRBV2 and TRBJ2-5, with D possibly matching TRBD1 (6 bases). The V and J ends lost 3 bases and 11 bases respectively, with 22 bases between them. This CDR3 has 15 residues. The germline V gene has CDR1 SNHLY and CDR2 FYNNEI. CDR3 protein: CASSEMRTDYNEQYF. The DNA for the CDR3 is TGTGCCAGCAGTGAGATGAGGACAGATTACAATGAGCAGTACTTC.

This chain's CDR3 is CASRHTRDRFLETQYF. The CDR3 DNA sequence: TGTGCCAGCAGACACACGCGGGACAGGTTCTTAGAGACCCAGTACTTC. J is TRBJ2-5 and V is TRBV6-2 or TRBV6-3; TRBD1 matches at 8 bases. CDR1 and CDR2 (germline): MNHEY, SVGEGT. V lost 6 bases and J lost 4; bases outside the gene matches: 13. This CDR3 contains 16 residues.